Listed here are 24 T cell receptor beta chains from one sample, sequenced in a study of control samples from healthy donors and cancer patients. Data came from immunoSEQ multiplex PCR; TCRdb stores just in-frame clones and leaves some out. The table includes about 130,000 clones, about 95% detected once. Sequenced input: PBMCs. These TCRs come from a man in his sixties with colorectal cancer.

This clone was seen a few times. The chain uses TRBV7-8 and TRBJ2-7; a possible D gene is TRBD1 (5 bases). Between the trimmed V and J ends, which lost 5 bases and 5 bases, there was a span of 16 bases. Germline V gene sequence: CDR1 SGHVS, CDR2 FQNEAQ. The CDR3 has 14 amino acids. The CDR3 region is CASSPPWVGHEQYF. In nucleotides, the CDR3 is TGTGCCAGCAGCCCGCCTTGGGTGGGGCACGAGCAGTACTTC.

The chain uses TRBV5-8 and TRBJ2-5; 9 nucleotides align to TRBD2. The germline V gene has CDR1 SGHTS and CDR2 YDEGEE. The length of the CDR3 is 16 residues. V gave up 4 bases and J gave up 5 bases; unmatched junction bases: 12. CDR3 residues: CASSPGASGDLETQYF. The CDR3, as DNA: TGTGCCAGCAGCCCAGGGGCTAGCGGGGATCTTGAGACCCAGTACTTC.

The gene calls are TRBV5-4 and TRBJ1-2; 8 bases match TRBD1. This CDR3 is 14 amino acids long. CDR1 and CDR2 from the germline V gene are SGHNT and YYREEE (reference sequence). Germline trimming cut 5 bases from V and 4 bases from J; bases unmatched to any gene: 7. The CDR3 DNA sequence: TGTGCCAGCAGTACAGGGGGGGTTTCCTATGGCTACACCTTC. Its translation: CASSTGGVSYGYTF. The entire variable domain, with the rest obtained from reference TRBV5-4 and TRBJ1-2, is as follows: ETGVTQSPTHLIKTRGQQVTLRCSSQSGHNTVSWYQQALGQGPQFIFQYYREEENGRGNFPPRFSGLQFPNYSSELNVNALELDDSALYLCASSTGGVSYGYTFGSGTRLTVV.

As DNA, the CDR3 is TGTGCCAGCAGCTCCGGGACAGGGAAGAACACTGAAGCTTTCTTT. Its translation: CASSSGTGKNTEAFF. The chain combines TRBV11-2 with TRBJ1-1; 9 nucleotides align to TRBD1. V was clipped by 4 bases and J by 1 base; unmatched bases: 4. Germline V gene lookup returns CDR1 SGHAT and CDR2 FQNNGV. The CDR3 loop spans 15 amino acids. The whole variable domain, filled in from reference TRBV11-2 and TRBJ1-1, reads EAGVAQSPRYKIIEKRQSVAFWCNPISGHATLYWYQQILGQGPKLLIQFQNNGVVDDSQLPKDRFSAERLKGVDSTLKIQPAKLEDSAVYLCASSSGTGKNTEAFFGQGTRLTVV.

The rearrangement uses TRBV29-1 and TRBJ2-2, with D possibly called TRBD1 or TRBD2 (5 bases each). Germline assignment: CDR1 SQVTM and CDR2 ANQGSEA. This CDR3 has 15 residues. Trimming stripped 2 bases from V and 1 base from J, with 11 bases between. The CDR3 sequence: CSVEPTGRNTGELFF. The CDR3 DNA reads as TGCAGCGTTGAACCGACGGGACGGAACACCGGGGAGCTGTTTTTT.

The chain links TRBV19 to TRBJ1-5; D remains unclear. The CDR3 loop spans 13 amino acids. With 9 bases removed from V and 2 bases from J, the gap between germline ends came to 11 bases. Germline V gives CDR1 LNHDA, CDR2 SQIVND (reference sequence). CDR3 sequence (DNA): TGTGCCAGCCTTGGGTCGGGCAATCAGCCCCAGCATTTT. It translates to CASLGSGNQPQHF.

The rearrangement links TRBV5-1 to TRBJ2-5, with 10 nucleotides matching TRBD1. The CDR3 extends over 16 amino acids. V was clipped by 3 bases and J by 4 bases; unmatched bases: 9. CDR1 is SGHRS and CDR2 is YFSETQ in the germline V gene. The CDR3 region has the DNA TGCGCCAGCAGCTACGGACAGGGGGGTGTTAGAGAGACCCAGTACTTC. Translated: CASSYGQGGVRETQYF. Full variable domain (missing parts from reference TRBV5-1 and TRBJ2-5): KAGVTQTPRYLIKTRGQQVTLSCSPISGHRSVSWYQQTPGQGLQFLFEYFSETQRNKGNFPGRFSGRQFSNSRSEMNVSTLELGDSALYLCASSYGQGGVRETQYFGPGTRLLVL.

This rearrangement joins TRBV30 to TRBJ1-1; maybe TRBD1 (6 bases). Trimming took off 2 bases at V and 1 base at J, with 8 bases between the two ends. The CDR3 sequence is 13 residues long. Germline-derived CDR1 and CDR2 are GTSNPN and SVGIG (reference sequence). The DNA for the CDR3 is TGTGCCTGGAGTACGACAGGGAACACTGAAGCTTTCTTT. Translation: CAWSTTGNTEAFF.

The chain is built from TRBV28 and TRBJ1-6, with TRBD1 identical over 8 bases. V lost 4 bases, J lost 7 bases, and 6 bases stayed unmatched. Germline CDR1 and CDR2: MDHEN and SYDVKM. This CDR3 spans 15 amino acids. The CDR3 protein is CASSSGQGNNSPLHF. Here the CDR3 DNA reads TGTGCCAGCAGTTCCGGACAGGGTAACAATTCACCCCTCCACTTT.

In nucleotides, the CDR3 is TGTGCCAGCAGGAAGGCGGGCACCGCGAACACCGGGGAGCTGTTTTTT. Residues: CASRKAGTANTGELFF. The rearrangement links TRBV7-6 to TRBJ2-2, with D possibly being TRBD2 (5 bases). This CDR3 region has 16 residues. Looked up from germline, CDR1 is SGHVS and CDR2 is FNYEAQ. Trimming stripped 6 bases from V and 0 bases from J, with 14 bases between.

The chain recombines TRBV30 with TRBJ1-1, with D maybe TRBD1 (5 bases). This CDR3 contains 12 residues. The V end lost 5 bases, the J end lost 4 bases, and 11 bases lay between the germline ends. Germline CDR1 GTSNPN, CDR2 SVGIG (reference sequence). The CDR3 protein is CAWAQGLTEAFF. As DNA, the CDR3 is TGTGCCTGGGCTCAGGGTCTCACTGAAGCTTTCTTT.

The CDR3 bases are TGTGCCAGTGTCTTTAACACTGAAGCTTTCTTT. This translates into CASVFNTEAFF. The V call is TRBV19, the J call TRBJ1-1; D not resolved. The CDR3 has 11 residues. The germline V and J ends were trimmed by 8 bases and 2 bases, with 6 bases remaining between them. Germline V gives CDR1 LNHDA, CDR2 SQIVND (reference sequence).

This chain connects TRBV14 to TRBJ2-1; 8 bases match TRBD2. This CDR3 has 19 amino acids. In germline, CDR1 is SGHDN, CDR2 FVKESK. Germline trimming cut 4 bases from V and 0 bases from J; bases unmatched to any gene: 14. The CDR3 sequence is CASSPGQVAGYSSYNEQFF. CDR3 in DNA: TGTGCCAGCAGCCCAGGGCAGGTAGCGGGGTATAGCTCCTACAATGAGCAGTTCTTC.

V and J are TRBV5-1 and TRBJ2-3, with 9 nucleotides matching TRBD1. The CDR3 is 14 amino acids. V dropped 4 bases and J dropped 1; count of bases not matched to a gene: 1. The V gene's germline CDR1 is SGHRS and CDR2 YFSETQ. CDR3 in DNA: TGCGCCAGCAGCCGGACAGGGGGCACAGATACGCAGTATTTT. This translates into CASSRTGGTDTQYF. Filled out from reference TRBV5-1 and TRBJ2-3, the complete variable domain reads KAGVTQTPRYLIKTRGQQVTLSCSPISGHRSVSWYQQTPGQGLQFLFEYFSETQRNKGNFPGRFSGRQFSNSRSEMNVSTLELGDSALYLCASSRTGGTDTQYFGPGTRLTVL.

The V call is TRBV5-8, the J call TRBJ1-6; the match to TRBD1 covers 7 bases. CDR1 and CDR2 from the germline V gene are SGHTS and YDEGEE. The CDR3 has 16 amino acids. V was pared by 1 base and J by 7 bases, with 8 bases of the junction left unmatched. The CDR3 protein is CASSLRRGRGNSPLHF. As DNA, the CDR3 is TGTGCCAGCAGCTTGAGGAGGGGGCGAGGGAATTCACCCCTCCACTTT.

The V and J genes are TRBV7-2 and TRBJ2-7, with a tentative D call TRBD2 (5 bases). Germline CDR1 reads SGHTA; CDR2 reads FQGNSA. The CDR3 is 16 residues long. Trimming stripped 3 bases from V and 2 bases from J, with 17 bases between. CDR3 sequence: CASSLDEAVGPYEQYF. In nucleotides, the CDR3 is TGTGCCAGCAGCTTGGATGAAGCGGTCGGACCCTACGAGCAGTACTTC.

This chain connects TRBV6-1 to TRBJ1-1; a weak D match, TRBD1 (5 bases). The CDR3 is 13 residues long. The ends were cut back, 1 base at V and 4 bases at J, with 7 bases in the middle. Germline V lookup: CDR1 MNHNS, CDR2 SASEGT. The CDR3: CASSEGGGTEAFF. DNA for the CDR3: TGTGCCAGCAGTGAAGGGGGCGGCACTGAAGCTTTCTTT.

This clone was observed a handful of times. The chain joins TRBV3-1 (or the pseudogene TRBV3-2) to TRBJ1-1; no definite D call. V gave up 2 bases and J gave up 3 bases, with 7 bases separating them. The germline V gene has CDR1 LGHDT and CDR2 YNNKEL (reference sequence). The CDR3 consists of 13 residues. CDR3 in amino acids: CASSQLSDTEAFF. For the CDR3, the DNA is TGTGCCAGCAGCCAATTATCCGACACTGAAGCTTTCTTT.

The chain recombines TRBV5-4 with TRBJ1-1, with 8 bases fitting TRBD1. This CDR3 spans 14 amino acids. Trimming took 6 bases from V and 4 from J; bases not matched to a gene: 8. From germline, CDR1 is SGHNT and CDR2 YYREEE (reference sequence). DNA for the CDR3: TGTGCCAGCACCCTGACAGGGGCAGGCACTGAAGCTTTCTTT. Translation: CASTLTGAGTEAFF.

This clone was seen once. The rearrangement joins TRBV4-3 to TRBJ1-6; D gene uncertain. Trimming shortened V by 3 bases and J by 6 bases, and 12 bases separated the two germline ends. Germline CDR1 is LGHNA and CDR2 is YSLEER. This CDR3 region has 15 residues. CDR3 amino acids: CASSQAEGFNSPLHF. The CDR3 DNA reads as TGCGCCAGCAGCCAGGCTGAGGGCTTTAATTCACCCCTCCACTTT.

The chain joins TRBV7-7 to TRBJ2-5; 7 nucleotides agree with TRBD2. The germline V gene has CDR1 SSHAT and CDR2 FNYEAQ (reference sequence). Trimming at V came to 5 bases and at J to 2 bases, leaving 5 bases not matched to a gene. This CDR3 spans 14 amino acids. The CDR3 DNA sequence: TGTGCCAGCAGCCACACGGGACTACAAGAGACCCAGTACTTC. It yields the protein CASSHTGLQETQYF.

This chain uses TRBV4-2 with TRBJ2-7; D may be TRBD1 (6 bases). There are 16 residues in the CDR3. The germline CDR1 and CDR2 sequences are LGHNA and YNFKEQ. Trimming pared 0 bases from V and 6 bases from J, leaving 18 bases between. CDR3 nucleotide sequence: TGTGCCAGCAGCCAAGACCCGACAGGTCCAAAGGGCGAGCAGTACTTC. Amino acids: CASSQDPTGPKGEQYF.

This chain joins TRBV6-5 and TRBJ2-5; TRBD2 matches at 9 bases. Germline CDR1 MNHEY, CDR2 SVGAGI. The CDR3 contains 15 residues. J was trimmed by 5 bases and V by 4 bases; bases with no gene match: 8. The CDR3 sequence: CASSSQAGGVETQYF. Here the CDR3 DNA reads TGTGCCAGCAGTTCTCAAGCGGGGGGAGTGGAGACCCAGTACTTC.

CDR3 region: CASSFSPGQETKETQYF. CDR3 DNA: TGTGCCAGCAGCTTCTCTCCGGGACAAGAGACAAAAGAGACCCAGTACTTC. This rearrangement joins TRBV28 to TRBJ2-5; D perhaps matches TRBD1 (6 bases). This CDR3 is built from 17 residues. V lost 6 bases to trimming and J lost 3 bases, with 23 bases between them. CDR1 MDHEN and CDR2 SYDVKM come from the germline V gene.